One sample yielded the 18 T cell receptor beta chains listed below, sequenced in a study of cytomegalovirus exposure and HLA in healthy donors. Vbeta (60) and Jbeta (13) primers were used in the PCR. Profiling relied on immunoSEQ multiplex PCR, and the TCRdb table lists in-frame clones only, not all of them. The sample consists of about 120,000 clones, 74% of them appearing once. Sequenced: PBMCs. The receptors come from a human donor in good health.

This clone was detected a few times. The V call is TRBV28, the J call TRBJ2-3, with D possibly TRBD2 on 5 matching bases. The CDR3 is 15 amino acids. Trimming took 5 bases from V and 0 from J, leaving 12 bases between them. Germline CDR1 is MDHEN and CDR2 is SYDVKM. In DNA, the CDR3 is TGTGCCAGCAGTCCTGACTACCTTAGCACAGATACGCAGTATTTT. It codes for CASSPDYLSTDTQYF.

Here the CDR3 DNA reads TGTGCCTGGAAGACATCCGGCTACACCTTC. It codes for CAWKTSGYTF. This chain links TRBV30 with TRBJ1-2, with D hard to call. The CDR3 length is 10 residues. Germline V gives CDR1 GTSNPN, CDR2 SVGIG (reference sequence). The germline V and J ends were trimmed by 4 bases and 8 bases, with 8 bases remaining between them.

The J gene is TRBJ2-7, the V gene TRBV28, with D hard to call. Germline V lookup: CDR1 MDHEN, CDR2 SYDVKM. Between the trimmed V and J ends, which lost 4 bases and 4 bases, there was a span of 5 bases. CDR3 length: 11 residues. CDR3 nucleotides: TGTGCCAGCAGTTCGTCTTACGAGCAGTACTTC. Protein product: CASSSSYEQYF.

The chain uses TRBV29-1 and TRBJ2-2, with 11 bases that match TRBD2. The CDR3 runs 16 residues. V gave up 5 bases and J gave up 5 bases; unmatched junction bases: 10. Germline V gene lookup returns CDR1 SQVTM and CDR2 ANQGSEA. The CDR3 is CSVIGSLAGGTGELFF. Written as DNA, the CDR3 is TGCAGCGTTATTGGGTCCCTAGCGGGAGGAACCGGGGAGCTGTTTTTT.

This chain connects TRBV27 to TRBJ2-1; tentative D call: TRBD2 (7 bases). Germline values: CDR1 MNHEY, CDR2 SMNVEV (reference sequence). This CDR3 has 13 amino acids. Trimming cost V 1 base and J 9 bases, with 10 bases left between them. Written as DNA, the CDR3 is TGTGCCAGCAGTTTATGGGGGGGCAGTGAGCAGTTCTTC. Its protein is CASSLWGGSEQFF.

This rearrangement joins TRBV30 to TRBJ1-2; a weak D match, TRBD1 (6 bases). This CDR3 is built from 13 residues. V was shortened by 6 bases and J by 0 bases, with 11 bases between the two germline ends. Germline loops: CDR1 GTSNPN, CDR2 SVGIG (reference sequence). The CDR3 sequence is CACVRQANYGYTF. The CDR3 DNA reads as TGTGCCTGCGTGCGACAGGCTAACTATGGCTACACCTTC. The full variable domain, its missing parts supplied by reference TRBV30 and TRBJ1-2, is SQTIHQWPATLVQPVGSPLSLECTVEGTSNPNLYWYRQAAGRGLQLLFYSVGIGQISSEVPQNLSASRPQDRQFILSSKKLLLSDSGFYLCACVRQANYGYTFGSGTRLTVV.

In its sample, this clone was seen once. The chain uses TRBV9 and TRBJ2-2; 9 bases map to TRBD1. CDR1 and CDR2 (germline): SGDLS, YYNGEE. CDR3 length: 16 amino acids. The V segment lost 4 bases and the J segment 6 bases; nucleotides outside the gene matches: 10. The DNA of the CDR3 is TGTGCCAGCAGCTCCTCCGGACAGGGGAGGGCCGGGGAGCTGTTTTTT. This sequence encodes CASSSSGQGRAGELFF.

The rearrangement uses TRBV15 and TRBJ2-7, with 8 bases aligning to TRBD2. V dropped 3 bases and J dropped 2; count of bases not matched to a gene: 12. This CDR3 comprises 17 residues. Germline V gene sequence: CDR1 LNHNV, CDR2 YYDKDF (reference sequence). The CDR3 nucleotides read TGTGCCACCAGCAGGGAGGTGGGACTAGGCGGCACCTACGAGCAGTACTTC. Translating gives CATSREVGLGGTYEQYF.

The chain employs TRBV2 and TRBJ1-1; 12 nucleotides align to TRBD1. Germline values: CDR1 SNHLY, CDR2 FYNNEI. The CDR3 has 15 residues. Losses at the gene ends were 5 bases for V and 4 bases for J; bases not matched to a gene: 5. CDR3 sequence reads: CASSRDRGLGTEAFF. The CDR3 DNA sequence: TGTGCCAGCAGTAGGGACAGGGGGCTGGGCACTGAAGCTTTCTTT.

This chain uses TRBV28 with TRBJ1-5; D is ambiguous. V lost 5 bases, J lost 0 bases, and 11 bases lay in between. The CDR3 extends over 15 amino acids. The V gene's germline CDR1 is MDHEN and CDR2 SYDVKM. CDR3 sequence (DNA): TGTGCCAGCAGTCGAACCCGCGGTAGCAATCAGCCCCAGCATTTT. It encodes CASSRTRGSNQPQHF.

The chain employs TRBV11-2 and TRBJ2-3; TRBD2 matches at 9 bases. From germline, CDR1 is SGHAT and CDR2 FQNNGV. With 2 bases clipped from V and 4 bases from J, the junction kept 13 bases outside the gene matches. The CDR3 is 18 amino acids. CDR3: CASSLINLGTSLADTQYF. The CDR3 DNA follows: TGTGCCAGCAGCTTAATCAATCTCGGGACTAGCCTAGCAGATACGCAGTATTTT. Variable domain in full (rest from reference TRBV11-2 and TRBJ2-3): EAGVAQSPRYKIIEKRQSVAFWCNPISGHATLYWYQQILGQGPKLLIQFQNNGVVDDSQLPKDRFSAERLKGVDSTLKIQPAKLEDSAVYLCASSLINLGTSLADTQYFGPGTRLTVL.

As to this clone: A junction end diverges from the germline sequence, so it may reflect a read error. This sequence joins TRBV5-5 and TRBJ2-7, with 13 bases aligning to TRBD2. The CDR3 spans 19 residues. Germline V lookup: CDR1 SGHKS, CDR2 YYEKEE (reference sequence). CDR3 coding DNA: TGTGCCAGCAGCCCGAGGACTAGCGGGAGTCCTCTCGGCTCCTGCGAGCAGTACTTC. Amino acid sequence: CASSPRTSGSPLGSCEQYF.

V gene TRBV18 combines with J gene TRBJ2-2; TRBD2 agrees at 10 bases. The junction had 4 bases not matched to a gene; V was cut back by 1 base and J by 5 bases. CDR1 and CDR2 (germline): KGHSH, LQKENI. The CDR3 extends over 16 amino acids. The CDR3 DNA sequence: TGTGCCAGCTCACCACTAGCGGGAGGAGAGACCGGGGAGCTGTTTTTT. Amino acids: CASSPLAGGETGELFF.

The V call is TRBV19, the J call TRBJ2-2; 9 bases are a match to TRBD1. Losses at the gene ends were 4 bases for V and 6 bases for J; bases not matched to a gene: 9. The germline V gene has CDR1 LNHDA and CDR2 SQIVND (reference sequence). The CDR3 runs 16 residues. CDR3 region: CASSTPDRGIPGELFF. In DNA, the CDR3 is TGTGCCAGTAGTACCCCGGACAGGGGTATCCCCGGGGAGCTGTTTTTT.

This clone was detected only a few times. The chain combines TRBV6-5 with TRBJ2-7; 8 nucleotides match TRBD1. J was trimmed by 6 bases and V by 2 bases; bases with no gene match: 9. Germline CDR1 is MNHEY and CDR2 is SVGAGI. The CDR3 totals 15 residues. CDR3 region: CASSYHIGQGSEQYF. The CDR3 DNA sequence: TGTGCCAGCAGTTACCACATCGGACAGGGTTCCGAGCAGTACTTC.

The rearrangement joins TRBV27 to TRBJ2-2; 7 positions match TRBD2. The J segment lost 3 bases and the V segment lost 11 bases, leaving 6 bases of the junction unmatched. The CDR3 has 13 residues. Germline lookup yields CDR1 MNHEY and CDR2 SMNVEV (reference sequence). CDR3 residues: CAAGLLYTGELFF. DNA of the CDR3: TGTGCCGCGGGACTACTCTACACCGGGGAGCTGTTTTTT.

The genes are TRBV2 and TRBJ1-3; D is undetermined. The CDR3 length is 16 residues. Germline assignment: CDR1 SNHLY and CDR2 FYNNEI. Deletions cut 2 bases from V and 0 bases from J, with 11 bases between. The CDR3 sequence: CASSEYSGSSGNTIYF. The CDR3 DNA reads as TGTGCCAGCAGTGAATACAGTGGCAGCTCTGGAAACACCATATATTTT.

This clone was seen ten or more times. CDR3 residues: CASSVEGAPYNEQFF. The CDR3 DNA reads TGTGCCAGCAGCGTAGAAGGGGCCCCCTACAATGAGCAGTTCTTC. The chain has TRBV9 and TRBJ2-1, with TRBD1 as a possible D gene (5 bases). CDR1 is SGDLS, CDR2 YYNGEE, per germline. The CDR3 totals 15 residues. V was clipped by 0 bases and J by 2 bases, with 9 bases between them.